This record concerns one T cell receptor (beta chain) sequence. Assay: immunoSEQ multiplex PCR; the TCRdb copy retains only in-frame clones and omits some. In the table there are tens of thousands of clones, about 83% of which are singletons. These data originate in a study of blood T cell repertoires in COVID-19. The CDR3 runs to 15 residues. CDR1 SNHLY and CDR2 FYNNEI come from the germline V gene. V lost 6 bases, J lost 0 bases, and 13 bases lay in between. This sequence was found in a man in his fifties or sixties with active COVID-19. Specimen: peripheral blood. The chain combines TRBV2 with TRBJ2-3; TRBD1 is a possible D gene (6 bases). The CDR3 DNA sequence: TGTGCCAGCAGGCAACAGGGTTTTAGCACAGATACGCAGTATTTT. Its protein is CASRQQGFSTDTQYF.